Reported below is one TCR beta chain. This entry belongs to a study of blood T cell repertoires in COVID-19. Germline CDR1 is WNHNN and CDR2 is SYGVQD (reference sequence). Deletions cut 5 bases from V and 7 bases from J, with 18 bases between. The CDR3 spans 14 residues. TCRdb keeps only in-frame clones here, not all; method: immunoSEQ multiplex PCR. The table records a few hundred thousand clones, 70% to 90% of them present only once. This TCR derives from a woman aged 70-85 years with active or convalescent COVID-19. This rearrangement joins TRBV10-1 to TRBJ2-7; a weak D match, TRBD2 (6 bases). Input material: peripheral blood. The CDR3: CASSTPGLPVEQYF. For the CDR3, the DNA is TGCGCCAGCAGTACACCGGGACTGCCAGTGGAGCAGTACTTC.